The 9 T cell receptor beta chains listed next were all sequenced from one sample in a study of T cell clonality in common variable immunodeficiency. Generated by immunoSEQ multiplex PCR, the TCRdb table keeps only in-frame clones and is missing some. The table lists some 28,000 clones, with no singletons. The sample consisted of peripheral blood mononuclear cells. The receptors stem from a person between 18 and 75 years old in good health.

This clone was found a few times. The missing CDR3 end, 3 residues past where the read stops, is filled in from the germline J gene. The V and J genes are TRBV30 and TRBJ1-2; perhaps TRBD1 as D (6 bases). Germline CDR1 reads GTSNPN; CDR2 reads SVGIG (reference sequence). This CDR3 is 13 amino acids long. V was clipped by 4 bases and J by 6 bases, with 15 bases between them. The part of the CDR3 DNA that was read is TGTGCCTGGACCGACAGGCCAAAGGATGGC. The encoded protein is CAWTDRPKDG. The CDR3 as a whole reads CAWTDRPKDGYTF.

This clone appeared many times. The read halts 3 residues ahead of the CDR3 end, with the missing end drawn from the germline J gene. This chain joins TRBV5-6 and TRBJ2-7; TRBD2 agrees at 7 bases. This CDR3 spans 15 amino acids. The germline V gene has CDR1 SGHDT and CDR2 YYEEEE. With 1 base clipped from V and 4 bases from J, the junction kept 8 bases outside the gene matches. CDR3 bases read: TGTGCCAGCAGCTTGATCGGGGGGACTCCTTACGAG. Its protein is CASSLIGGTPYE. The complete CDR3 sequence is CASSLIGGTPYEQYF.

The sample holds many counts of this clone. The CDR3 end lies 3 residues beyond the end of the read and is filled in from the germline J gene. The chain combines TRBV6-4 with TRBJ2-3; 12 nucleotides line up with TRBD2. Unmatched junction bases numbered 10, after V lost 1 base and J lost 5 bases. This CDR3 is built from 18 residues. Germline CDR1 MRHNA, CDR2 SNTAGT. This chain's CDR3 is CASSDYSGLAGWRDTQYF. The sequenced part of the CDR3 DNA is TGTGCCAGCAGTGACTATTCAGGACTAGCGGGGTGGAGAGATACG.

This clone was picked up a small number of times. The sequenced fragment ends 3 residues before the CDR3 boundary, so the rest is inferred from the germline J gene. The chain couples TRBV7-6 to TRBJ2-3; 10 positions agree with TRBD1. CDR3 length: 14 amino acids. CDR1 and CDR2 from the germline V gene are SGHVS and FNYEAQ. Trimming at V came to 4 bases and at J to 3 bases, leaving 1 base not matched to a gene. Partial CDR3 DNA: TGTGCCAGCAGCTCGGGACAGGGGACAGATACG. It is translated as CASSSGQGTDT. The entire CDR3 reads CASSSGQGTDTQYF.

This clone appeared many times. The sequenced fragment ends 3 residues before the CDR3 boundary, so the rest is inferred from the germline J gene. The chain links TRBV19 to TRBJ2-3, with unresolved D. The CDR3 totals 16 residues. V lost 4 bases and J 8 bases, leaving 22 bases between the germline ends. Germline V CDR1 and CDR2: LNHDA, SQIVND (reference sequence). The sequenced CDR3 bases are TGTGCCAGTAGTACACCCTTAGAGGTCCCCCGCGGTACG. This sequence encodes CASSTPLEVPRGT. The complete CDR3 sequence is CASSTPLEVPRGTQYF.

This clone was recorded at least ten times. The CDR3 bases that were read are TGTGCCATCTCGAAAAACACGGAGGGAGATACG. Translating gives CAISKNTEGDT. The whole CDR3 protein is CAISKNTEGDTQYF. The chain is built from TRBV10-3 and TRBJ2-3; D might be TRBD2 (6 bases). The read gets to within 3 residues of the CDR3 end, and the germline J gene fills in the rest. The CDR3 covers 14 residues. The germline V and J ends were trimmed by 8 bases and 5 bases, with 17 bases remaining between them. Germline V gene lookup returns CDR1 ENHRY and CDR2 SYGVKD.

This clone was detected only a few times. Partial CDR3 DNA: TGCAGCGTTAATCCGGGACTAGCGGGTACG. Translation gives CSVNPGLAGT. The CDR3 as a whole reads CSVNPGLAGTQYF. The chain combines TRBV29-1 with TRBJ2-3; 12 bases map to TRBD2. The sequence runs out 3 residues before the end of the CDR3; the remainder is reconstructed from the germline J gene. CDR3 length equals 13 residues. Germline V gene lookup returns CDR1 SQVTM and CDR2 ANQGSEA. V was pared by 5 bases and J by 8 bases, with 5 bases of the junction left unmatched.

This clone was detected only a few times. The DNA ends 3 residues before the CDR3 does, and the rest of the CDR3 is filled in from the germline J gene. This sequence joins TRBV11-2 and TRBJ1-1, with TRBD1 identical over 7 bases. The germline gives CDR1 SGHAT, CDR2 FQNNGV. V gave up 0 bases and J gave up 1 base; unmatched junction bases: 2. The CDR3 has 15 amino acids. Incomplete CDR3 DNA: TGTGCCAGCAGCTTAGAACCAGGGGGGAACACTGAA. Translated, it gives CASSLEPGGNTE. The entire CDR3 protein reads CASSLEPGGNTEAFF.

This clone has only a few counts. A much larger clone differs by one base, so this may be a read error. The CDR3 extends 3 residues past the end of the read, so its final part is completed from the germline J gene. The chain is built from TRBV6-2 or TRBV6-3 and TRBJ2-5; TRBD2 aligns across 10 bases. Germline lookup yields CDR1 MNHEY and CDR2 SVGEGT. The CDR3 totals 13 residues. The chain's CDR3 is CASQAGGADTQYF. The CDR3 DNA, read in part, is TGTGCCAGCCAAGCGGGGGGGGCAGATACC.